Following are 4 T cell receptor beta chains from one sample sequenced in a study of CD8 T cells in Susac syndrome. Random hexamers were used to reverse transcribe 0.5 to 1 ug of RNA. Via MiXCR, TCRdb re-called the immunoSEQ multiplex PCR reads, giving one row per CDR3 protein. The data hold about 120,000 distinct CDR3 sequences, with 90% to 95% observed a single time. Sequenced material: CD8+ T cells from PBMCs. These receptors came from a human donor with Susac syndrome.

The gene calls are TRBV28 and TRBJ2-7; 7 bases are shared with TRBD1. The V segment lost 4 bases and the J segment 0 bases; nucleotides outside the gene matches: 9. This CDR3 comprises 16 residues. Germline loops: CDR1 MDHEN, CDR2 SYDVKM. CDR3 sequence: CASSSTSTGVSYEQYF. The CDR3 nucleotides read TGTGCCAGCAGTTCAACCTCCACAGGGGTCTCCTACGAGCAGTACTTC.

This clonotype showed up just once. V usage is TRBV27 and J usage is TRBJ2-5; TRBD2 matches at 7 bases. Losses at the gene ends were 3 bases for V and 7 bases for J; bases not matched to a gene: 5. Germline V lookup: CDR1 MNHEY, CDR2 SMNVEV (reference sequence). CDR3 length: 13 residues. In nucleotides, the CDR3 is TGTGCCAGCAGTTTCCGCGGGGAGGGGACCCAGTACTTC. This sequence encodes CASSFRGEGTQYF.

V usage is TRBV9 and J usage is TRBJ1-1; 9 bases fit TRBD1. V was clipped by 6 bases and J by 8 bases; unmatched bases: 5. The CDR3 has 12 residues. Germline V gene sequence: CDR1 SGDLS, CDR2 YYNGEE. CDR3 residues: CASTSTGGEAFF. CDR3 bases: TGTGCCAGCACCTCGACAGGGGGGGAAGCTTTCTTT.

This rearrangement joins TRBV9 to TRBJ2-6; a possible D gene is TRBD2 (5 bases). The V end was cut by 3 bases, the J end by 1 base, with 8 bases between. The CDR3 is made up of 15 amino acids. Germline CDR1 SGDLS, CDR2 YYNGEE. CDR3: CASSGTGSGANVLTF. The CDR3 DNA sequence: TGTGCCAGCAGCGGGACTGGGTCTGGGGCCAACGTCCTGACTTTC.